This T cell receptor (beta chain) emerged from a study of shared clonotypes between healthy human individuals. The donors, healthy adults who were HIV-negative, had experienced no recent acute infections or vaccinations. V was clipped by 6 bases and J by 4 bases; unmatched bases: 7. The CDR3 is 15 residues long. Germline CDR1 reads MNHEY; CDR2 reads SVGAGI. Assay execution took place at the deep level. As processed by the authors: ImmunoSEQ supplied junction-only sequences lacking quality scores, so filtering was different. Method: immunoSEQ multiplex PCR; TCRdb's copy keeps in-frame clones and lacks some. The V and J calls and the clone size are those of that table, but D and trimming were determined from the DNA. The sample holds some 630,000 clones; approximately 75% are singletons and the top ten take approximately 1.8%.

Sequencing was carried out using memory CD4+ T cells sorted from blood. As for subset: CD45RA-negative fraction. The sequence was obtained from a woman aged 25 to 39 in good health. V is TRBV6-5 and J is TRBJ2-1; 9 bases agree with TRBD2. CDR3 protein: CASRTGTSRYNEQFF. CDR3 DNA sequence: TGTGCCAGCAGAACCGGGACTAGCCGTTACAATGAGCAGTTCTTC.